The 8 T cell receptor beta chains in this list originate from one sample, sequenced in a study of T cell responses to AZD1222 COVID-19 vaccine. TCRdb's copy holds only in-frame clones and misses some; the assay was immunoSEQ multiplex PCR. Of 120,000 or so clones listed, roughly 87% are singletons. The sample consisted of peripheral blood, taken on day 0 of AZD1222 vaccination. The receptors stem from an adult in good health.

The chain has TRBV5-1 and TRBJ2-2; a weak D match, TRBD2 (6 bases). Germline values: CDR1 SGHRS, CDR2 YFSETQ. The CDR3 is 16 residues long. V dropped 4 bases and J dropped 0 bases, with 13 bases sitting between them. The CDR3 reads CASSQGGTANTGELFF. In DNA form, the CDR3 reads TGCGCCAGCAGCCAGGGCGGGACGGCGAACACCGGGGAGCTGTTTTTT.

The chain couples TRBV9 to TRBJ1-4; no clear D gene. Germline V gene sequence: CDR1 SGDLS, CDR2 YYNGEE. V was cut by 0 bases and J by 7 bases, with 10 bases left in between. The length of the CDR3 is 14 residues. The CDR3 DNA reads as TGTGCCAGCAGCGTAGCTGGGGAAGGTGAAAAACTGTTTTTT. Translation: CASSVAGEGEKLFF.

The gene calls are TRBV9 and TRBJ2-1, with 7 bases lining up with TRBD2. The V gene end was trimmed by 7 bases and the J gene end by 5 bases; junction bases not matched to a gene: 0. Germline V gene sequence: CDR1 SGDLS, CDR2 YYNGEE. This CDR3 region has 11 residues. This CDR3 is CASGRDNEQFF. The CDR3 nucleotides are TGTGCCAGCGGGAGGGACAATGAGCAGTTCTTC.

The CDR3 DNA sequence: TGTGCCAGCAGTGGCGCGTATGAGCAGTTCTTC. This translates into CASSGAYEQFF. The V call is TRBV2, the J call TRBJ2-1; the D is unclear. The CDR3 spans 11 residues. CDR1 SNHLY and CDR2 FYNNEI come from the germline V gene. V lost 4 bases and J 8 bases, leaving 6 bases between the germline ends.

The chain recombines TRBV9 with TRBJ1-1, with D maybe TRBD1 (6 bases). With 3 bases removed from V and 5 bases from J, the gap between germline ends came to 11 bases. The germline CDR1 and CDR2 sequences are SGDLS and YYNGEE. The CDR3 runs 13 residues. The chain's CDR3 is CASSAGQLTEAFF. DNA for the CDR3: TGTGCCAGCAGCGCAGGACAGCTTACTGAAGCTTTCTTT.

This sequence joins TRBV4-3 and TRBJ1-3, with a weak D call TRBD1 (6 bases). There are 16 residues in the CDR3. Trimming stripped 0 bases from V and 4 bases from J, with 13 bases between. Germline assignment: CDR1 LGHNA and CDR2 YSLEER. Here the CDR3 DNA reads TGCGCCAGCAGCCAAGAGATTGTCAGGGGAGGAAACACCATATATTTT. It yields the protein CASSQEIVRGGNTIYF.

The chain links TRBV7-9 to TRBJ2-1, with D perhaps TRBD1 (6 bases). With 5 bases removed from V and 9 bases from J, the gap between germline ends came to 11 bases. Germline assignment: CDR1 SEHNR and CDR2 FQNEAQ (reference sequence). This CDR3 region has 12 residues. The CDR3 coding sequence is TGTGCCAGCAGCCCGACAGGACTTGAGCAGTTCTTC. Its translation is CASSPTGLEQFF.

This sequence joins TRBV6-5 and TRBJ2-7; tentative D call: TRBD1 (5 bases). The CDR3 has 14 amino acids. Trimming pared 6 bases from V and 1 base from J, leaving 13 bases between. The germline gives CDR1 MNHEY, CDR2 SVGAGI. The CDR3 region is CASSFRQFSYEQYF. DNA for the CDR3: TGTGCCAGCAGCTTTAGACAGTTTTCCTACGAGCAGTACTTC.